The 28 T cell receptor beta chains given below trace back to one sample, sequenced in a study of T cells in Graves' hyperthyroidism and ophthalmopathy. Amplification yielded TCR beta CDR3 regions, with RNA transcripts as the source. The HTBI set primed first-round TCR CDR3 RT-PCR. TCRdb analysed the multiplex PCR reads with MiXCR anew, one entry per CDR3 protein. This sample has under 300,000 distinct CDR3 sequences, with more than 12% found just once. Sequenced: blood. These receptors all stem from a woman aged 40 to 55 with Graves' hyperthyroidism that later progressed to Graves' ophthalmopathy.

J is TRBJ2-7 and V is TRBV5-1; TRBD2 matches 9 bases. V lost 7 bases to trimming and J lost 7 bases; unmatched junction nucleotides: 12. Germline V gives CDR1 SGHRS, CDR2 YFSETQ. The CDR3 has 14 residues. The DNA for the CDR3 is TGCGCCAGCTCGGCCAAGAGCGGGGGGATTGAGCAGTACTTC. Its protein is CASSAKSGGIEQYF.

This clonotype showed up many times. The chain recombines TRBV11-2 with TRBJ2-1, with 8 bases aligning to TRBD2. Per the germline V gene, CDR1 is SGHAT and CDR2 is FQNNGV. The J segment lost 10 bases and the V segment lost 4 bases, leaving 6 bases of the junction unmatched. This CDR3 spans 13 amino acids. Here the CDR3 reads CASSSIRLAEQFF. The CDR3 DNA is TGTGCCAGCAGCTCGATCAGACTAGCGGAGCAGTTCTTC.

This clonotype was found a few times. The gene calls are TRBV5-6 and TRBJ1-2; TRBD1 aligns across 9 bases. Germline CDR1 SGHDT, CDR2 YYEEEE. The CDR3 is made up of 15 amino acids. Trimming took 3 bases from V and 8 from J; bases not matched to a gene: 11. The CDR3 loop is CASSWGQGGYVGYTF. The CDR3, as DNA: TGTGCCAGCAGCTGGGGACAGGGAGGCTATGTCGGCTACACCTTC. Looking up the rest from reference TRBV5-6 and TRBJ1-2 gives the full variable domain: DAGVTQSPTHLIKTRGQQVTLRCSPKSGHDTVSWYQQALGQGPQFIFQYYEEEERQRGNFPDRFSGHQFPNYSSELNVNALLLGDSALYLCASSWGQGGYVGYTFGSGTRLTVV.

With respect to this clonotype: A single base separates this from a much larger clone, so it may be a read error. This chain joins TRBV4-2 and TRBJ1-5; D is unclear. V was cut by 7 bases and J by 1 base, with 14 bases left in between. The CDR3 runs to 15 residues. CDR1 is LGHNA, CDR2 YNFKEQ, per germline. The CDR3 sequence is CASIQVLGSNQPQHF. CDR3 bases: TGTGCCAGCATCCAGGTCTTAGGGAGCAATCAGCCCCAGCATTTT.

This clonotype was detected only a few times. The chain employs TRBV13 and TRBJ2-1, with 7 positions matching TRBD2. This CDR3 contains 15 residues. V shed 4 bases, J shed 7 bases, and the junction held 10 bases outside the gene matches. Germline V gives CDR1 PRHDT, CDR2 FYEKMQ (reference sequence). CDR3 in amino acids: CASSSTAGWDNEQFF. In nucleotides, the CDR3 is TGTGCCAGCAGCTCCACAGCGGGATGGGATAATGAGCAGTTCTTC.

Many counts were recorded for this clonotype. This chain connects TRBV28 to TRBJ1-2; no definite D call. Germline V gene lookup returns CDR1 MDHEN and CDR2 SYDVKM. V lost 4 bases to trimming and J lost 4 bases, with 13 bases between them. The CDR3 loop spans 14 amino acids. The CDR3 here is CASSSLRVGYGYTF. Here the CDR3 DNA reads TGTGCCAGCAGTTCCCTCCGGGTAGGCTATGGCTACACCTTC.

The chain has TRBV3-1 and TRBJ1-1; no clear D gene. The CDR3 totals 14 residues. V was pared by 2 bases and J by 5 bases, with 12 bases between. In germline, CDR1 is LGHDT, CDR2 YNNKEL (reference sequence). The CDR3 sequence: CASSQMWFSTEAFF. The CDR3 DNA reads as TGTGCCAGCAGCCAAATGTGGTTTTCGACTGAAGCTTTCTTT.

This clonotype was seen at least ten times. The rearrangement links TRBV2 to TRBJ2-3; TRBD2 aligns across 8 bases. The V and J ends lost 3 bases and 0 bases, in that order; junction bases with no gene match: 5. The CDR3 is made up of 16 amino acids. Germline V gives CDR1 SNHLY, CDR2 FYNNEI. The DNA of the CDR3 is TGTGCCAGCAGTGACAGGACTAGCTATAGCACAGATACGCAGTATTTT. Translating it yields CASSDRTSYSTDTQYF.

This clonotype has at least ten counts. The rearrangement joins TRBV14 to TRBJ2-3; 10 nucleotides line up with TRBD2. Germline loops: CDR1 SGHDN, CDR2 FVKESK. The trim removed 5 bases at V and 1 base at J, leaving 9 bases unmatched. The CDR3 is made up of 17 amino acids. The chain's CDR3 is CASSLPLLAGGTDTQYF. The CDR3, as DNA: TGTGCCAGCAGCTTGCCGCTGCTAGCGGGGGGCACAGATACGCAGTATTTT.

This clonotype was detected ten times or more. The rearrangement joins TRBV3-1 to TRBJ2-3, with D possibly being TRBD2 (7 bases). The CDR3 spans 14 residues. Germline lookup yields CDR1 LGHDT and CDR2 YNNKEL (reference sequence). Trimming removed 4 bases at V and 5 bases at J, with 13 bases between. CDR3 loop: CASSRRGEGDTQYF. The CDR3 coding sequence is TGTGCCAGCAGCCGTAGGGGGGAGGGAGATACGCAGTATTTT.

This clonotype has a count of ten or more. CDR3 amino acids: CASSFRRGPSYEQYF. CDR3 sequence (DNA): TGTGCCAGCAGTTTTCGACGGGGTCCCTCCTACGAGCAGTACTTC. J is TRBJ2-7 and V is TRBV27; D might be TRBD2 (5 bases). Trimming cost V 3 bases and J 0 bases, with 12 bases left between them. Germline V gene lookup returns CDR1 MNHEY and CDR2 SMNVEV (reference sequence). This CDR3 spans 15 amino acids.

This clonotype was seen ten or more times. The genes are TRBV2 and TRBJ2-1, with 9 bases aligning to TRBD1. V shed 6 bases and J 3 bases; nucleotides not matched to a gene: 3. Looked up from germline, CDR1 is SNHLY and CDR2 is FYNNEI. CDR3 size: 14 residues. CDR3 sequence reads: CASRADRGYNEQFF. CDR3 sequence (DNA): TGTGCCAGCAGAGCGGACAGGGGCTACAATGAGCAGTTCTTC.

There are many counts of this clonotype. The chain has TRBV28 and TRBJ1-1; a weak D match, TRBD1 (6 bases). Germline assignment: CDR1 MDHEN and CDR2 SYDVKM. V was shortened by 4 bases and J by 0 bases, with 6 bases between the two germline ends. CDR3 size: 13 residues. The CDR3 region has the DNA TGTGCCAGCAGTTACAGGGTGAACACTGAAGCTTTCTTT. This translates into CASSYRVNTEAFF. Drawing the rest from reference TRBV28 and TRBJ1-1, the complete variable domain is DVKVTQSSRYLVKRTGEKVFLECVQDMDHENMFWYRQDPGLGLRLIYFSYDVKMKEKGDIPEGYSVSREKKERFSLILESASTNQTSMYLCASSYRVNTEAFFGQGTRLTVV.

This clonotype was observed at least ten times. This chain's CDR3 is CASSRGGDGNQPQHF. The DNA of the CDR3 is TGTGCCAGCAGCCGGGGAGGCGACGGCAATCAGCCCCAGCATTTT. The genes are TRBV19 and TRBJ1-5; no clear D. Germline lookup yields CDR1 LNHDA and CDR2 SQIVND (reference sequence). Trimming stripped 9 bases from V and 2 bases from J, with 17 bases between. The CDR3 loop spans 15 amino acids.

This clonotype was recorded a few times. The chain is built from TRBV19 and TRBJ2-1; 12 nucleotides agree with TRBD2. This CDR3 is 16 amino acids long. Trimming took 6 bases from V and 3 from J; bases not matched to a gene: 6. The germline V gene encodes CDR1 LNHDA and CDR2 SQIVND (reference sequence). The CDR3 DNA reads TGTGCCAGTAGATGGACTAGCGGGGAAAGCTACAATGAGCAGTTCTTC. It codes for CASRWTSGESYNEQFF.

The rearrangement uses TRBV7-6 and TRBJ2-6; D ambiguous. This CDR3 is built from 20 residues. The V end lost 4 bases, the J end lost 4 bases, and 26 bases lay between the germline ends. Germline CDR1 and CDR2: SGHVS and FNYEAQ. The CDR3 reads CASSSLTVAALILGANVLTF. CDR3 bases: TGTGCCAGCAGCTCCCTGACGGTCGCAGCCCTTATTCTAGGGGCCAACGTCCTGACTTTC. The variable domain in full, completed from reference TRBV7-6 and TRBJ2-6, reads GAGVSQSPRYKVTKRGQDVALRCDPISGHVSLYWYRQALGQGPEFLTYFNYEAQQDKSGLPNDRFSAERPEGSISTLTIQRTEQRDSAMYRCASSSLTVAALILGANVLTFGAGSRLTVL.

This clonotype appeared many times. The V and J genes are TRBV27 and TRBJ1-6; 9 nucleotides line up with TRBD1. Trimming at V came to 1 base and at J to 6 bases, leaving 10 bases not matched to a gene. Germline V CDR1 and CDR2: MNHEY, SMNVEV (reference sequence). This CDR3 has 18 amino acids. CDR3 sequence: CASSLFPLDRGFNSPLHF. CDR3 nucleotide sequence: TGTGCCAGCAGTTTATTTCCTCTTGACAGGGGGTTTAATTCACCCCTCCACTTT.

The table lists this clonotype with many counts. This chain joins TRBV20-1 and TRBJ2-1; possible D gene TRBD2, 5 bases. V was clipped by 3 bases and J by 7 bases, with 22 bases between them. The germline V gene has CDR1 DFQATT and CDR2 SNEGSKA (reference sequence). This CDR3 is built from 16 residues. As DNA, the CDR3 is TGCAGTGCTAGCGCACGAGGACTCCTAAGGAGGAATGAGCAGTTCTTC. Translating it yields CSASARGLLRRNEQFF.

In DNA, the CDR3 is TGTGCCACCAGTGATGTCGGGACAGGCAGGCCCCAGCATTTT. It is translated as CATSDVGTGRPQHF. V and J are TRBV24-1 and TRBJ1-5; TRBD1 matches 8 bases. V trimming: 3 bases; J trimming: 9 bases; junction bases outside the gene matches: 6. CDR3 length: 14 residues. Germline V gives CDR1 KGHDR, CDR2 SFDVKD.

On this clonotype itself: This may be a read error: a much more frequent sequence differs by one nucleotide. The V gene is TRBV5-1, the J gene TRBJ2-7; TRBD1 aligns across 7 bases. This CDR3 is 13 amino acids long. Looked up from germline, CDR1 is SGHRS and CDR2 is YFSETQ. CDR3: CASGFKRGLEQYF. In DNA form, the CDR3 reads TGCGCCAGCGGCTTCAAAAGGGGGCTCGAGCAGTACTTC. The whole variable domain, remainder taken from reference TRBV5-1 and TRBJ2-7, is KAGVTQTPRYLIKTRGQQVTLSCSPISGHRSVSWYQQTPGQGLQFLFEYFSETQRNKGNFPGRFSGRQFSNSRSEMNVSTLELGDSALYLCASGFKRGLEQYFGPGTRLTVT.

This clonotype was seen many times. The CDR3 is CASSTPTGANTEAFF. The CDR3 DNA sequence: TGTGCCAGTAGTACCCCGACAGGGGCGAACACTGAAGCTTTCTTT. V gene TRBV19 combines with J gene TRBJ1-1; TRBD1 agrees at 8 bases. Unmatched junction bases numbered 5, after V lost 4 bases and J lost 1 base. CDR3 size: 15 residues. Germline loops: CDR1 LNHDA, CDR2 SQIVND (reference sequence).

This clonotype has a count of ten or more. This chain links TRBV28 with TRBJ2-3; D call uncertain. The CDR3 covers 14 residues. V was trimmed by 5 bases and J by 14 bases, leaving 23 bases between them. CDR1 is MDHEN, CDR2 SYDVKM, per germline. This chain's CDR3 is CASSRSAVSWARYF. The DNA for the CDR3 is TGTGCCAGCAGTCGTTCGGCGGTATCGTGGGCGCGGTATTTT.

At least ten counts were recorded for this clonotype. One end of the junction varies from germline; a read error may be responsible. J is TRBJ2-7 and V is TRBV11-2, with a tentative D call TRBD2 (5 bases). The CDR3 loop spans 15 amino acids. Germline CDR1 and CDR2: SGHAT and FQNNGV. The DNA of the CDR3 is TGTGCCAGCGGCTTAGATCTGCTAGCCGAGTACGAGCAGTACTTC. Translation gives CASGLDLLAEYEQYF.

The table lists this clonotype with a few counts. A junction boundary mismatches the germline segment, possibly from a read error. This chain connects TRBV18 to TRBJ2-5; TRBD1 matches 9 bases. The CDR3 has 17 residues. Germline V lookup: CDR1 KGHSH, CDR2 LQKENI. The CDR3: CASSDRDRDFYQGTQYF. The CDR3 nucleotides are TGTGCCAGCTCGGACCGGGACAGGGATTTTTACCAAGGGACCCAGTACTTC.

This clonotype was found many times. The gene calls are TRBV28 and TRBJ1-1; D possibly corresponds to TRBD1 (5 bases). CDR1 is MDHEN, CDR2 SYDVKM, per germline. The V end lost 4 bases, the J end lost 2 bases, and 11 bases lay between the germline ends. This CDR3 comprises 14 residues. The CDR3, as DNA: TGTGCCAGCAGTTCCTTGACAGCCAACACTGAAGCTTTCTTT. Its protein product is CASSSLTANTEAFF.

This clonotype was counted many times. J is TRBJ2-6 and V is TRBV6-2 or TRBV6-3; the match to TRBD2 covers 14 bases. With 5 bases clipped from V and 1 base from J, the junction kept 7 bases outside the gene matches. Germline CDR1 is MNHEY and CDR2 is SVGEGT. The length of the CDR3 is 19 residues. The CDR3 loop is CASSTGLAGEISGANVLTF. DNA for the CDR3: TGTGCCAGCAGTACGGGACTAGCGGGAGAGATTTCTGGGGCCAACGTCCTGACTTTC.

The sample holds many counts of this clonotype. This sequence joins TRBV5-8 and TRBJ2-7, with TRBD1 matching over 8 bases. V shed 5 bases, J shed 2 bases, and the junction held 6 bases outside the gene matches. CDR3 length equals 14 residues. Germline V gene sequence: CDR1 SGHTS, CDR2 YDEGEE. The CDR3 DNA is TGTGCCAGCAGGCGGACAGGGAGCCCCTACGAGCAGTACTTC. Its translation is CASRRTGSPYEQYF.

This clonotype was recorded many times. The chain couples TRBV9 to TRBJ2-2, with 8 bases matching TRBD1. J lost 3 bases, V lost 4 bases, and 5 bases had no gene match. CDR1 SGDLS and CDR2 YYNGEE come from the germline V gene. The CDR3 has 15 amino acids. The CDR3 loop is CASSPRTGYTGELFF. The CDR3, as DNA: TGTGCCAGCAGCCCACGGACAGGGTACACCGGGGAGCTGTTTTTT. Complete variable domain (other parts from reference TRBV9 and TRBJ2-2): DSGVTQTPKHLITATGQRVTLRCSPRSGDLSVYWYQQSLDQGLQFLIQYYNGEERAKGNILERFSAQQFPDLHSELNLSSLELGDSALYFCASSPRTGYTGELFFGEGSRLTVL.